This T cell receptor (beta chain) derives from a study of shared clonotypes between healthy human individuals. Here immunoSEQ multiplex PCR was the method, and the copy in TCRdb shows in-frame clones only, minus some. The data show about 600,000 clones, with 97% seen just once and 0.045% to 0.07% held by the top ten. The V end lost 5 bases, the J end lost 12 bases, and 20 bases lay between the germline ends. The CDR3 covers 14 residues. Germline lookup yields CDR1 LNHDA and CDR2 SQIVND (reference sequence). CD4+ cell separation produced CD45RA+ naive and CD45RA-negative memory subsets. The rearrangement uses TRBV19 and TRBJ2-1; possibly TRBD1 or TRBD2 for D (6 bases each). Sequenced sample: naive CD4+ T cells sorted from blood. Documented subset: CD45RA+ positively selected. The TCR originated in a woman in her twenties or thirties in good health. The CDR3 protein is CASSVNRARGVQFF. In nucleotides, the CDR3 is TGTGCCAGTAGTGTTAACAGGGCGCGGGGAGTGCAGTTCTTC.